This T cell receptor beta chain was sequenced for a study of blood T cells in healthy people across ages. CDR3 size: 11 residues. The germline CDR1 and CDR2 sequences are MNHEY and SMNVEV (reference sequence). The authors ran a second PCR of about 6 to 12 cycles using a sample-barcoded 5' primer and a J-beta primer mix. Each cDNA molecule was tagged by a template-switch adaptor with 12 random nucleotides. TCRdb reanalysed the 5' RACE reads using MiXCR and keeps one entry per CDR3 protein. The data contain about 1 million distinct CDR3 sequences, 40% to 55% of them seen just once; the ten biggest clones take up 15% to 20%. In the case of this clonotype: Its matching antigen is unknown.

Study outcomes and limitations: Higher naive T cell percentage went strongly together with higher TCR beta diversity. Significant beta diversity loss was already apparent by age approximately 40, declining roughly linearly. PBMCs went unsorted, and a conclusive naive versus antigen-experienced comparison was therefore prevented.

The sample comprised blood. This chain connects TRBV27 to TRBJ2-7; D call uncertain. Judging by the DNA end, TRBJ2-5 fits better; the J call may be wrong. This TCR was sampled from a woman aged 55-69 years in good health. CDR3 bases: TGTGCCAGCAGCCACCTAGGGACCCAGTACTTC. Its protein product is CASSHLGTQYF.